This TCR beta chain was documented in a study of blood T cell repertoires in COVID-19. Overall study context: Whether acute or convalescent, the COVID-19 samples came from the United States, Italy and Spain. The analysed material was cDNA or gDNA that came from T cells, B-cell-depleted T cells, or PBMCs.

Only in-frame clones appear in the TCRdb table, and some are missing; sequencing was by immunoSEQ multiplex PCR. Altogether some 120,000 clones are present, roughly 85% being singletons, with the ten largest covering about 25%. Germline values: CDR1 SGHRS, CDR2 YFSETQ. The CDR3 spans 13 residues. V was cut by 5 bases and J by 4 bases, with 13 bases left in between. The TCR originated in a human donor in a cohort sampled during active COVID-19. Sequenced material: peripheral blood. This chain uses TRBV5-1 with TRBJ2-7; a weak D match, TRBD1 (5 bases). Written as DNA, the CDR3 is TGCGCCAGCAGTTTCGGAAAGGGGTACGAGCAGTACTTC. As protein: CASSFGKGYEQYF.